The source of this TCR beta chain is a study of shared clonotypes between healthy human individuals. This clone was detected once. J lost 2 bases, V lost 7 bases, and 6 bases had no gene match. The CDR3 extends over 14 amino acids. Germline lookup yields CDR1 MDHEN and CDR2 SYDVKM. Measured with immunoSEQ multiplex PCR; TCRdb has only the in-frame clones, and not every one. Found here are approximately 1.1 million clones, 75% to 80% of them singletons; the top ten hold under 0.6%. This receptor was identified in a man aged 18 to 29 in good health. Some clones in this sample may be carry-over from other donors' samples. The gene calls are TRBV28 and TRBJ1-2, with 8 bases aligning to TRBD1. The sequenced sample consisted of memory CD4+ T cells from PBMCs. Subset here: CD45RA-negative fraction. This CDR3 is CASTQDRENYGYTF. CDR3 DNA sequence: TGTGCCAGCACCCAGGACAGGGAGAACTATGGCTACACCTTC.